This TCR beta chain emerged from a study of cytomegalovirus exposure and HLA in healthy donors. Assay used: immunoSEQ multiplex PCR; TCRdb lists only in-frame clones, some missing. This sample has 97,000 or so clones, with around nine tenths found just once. Study observations and caveats: A classifier reportedly called cytomegalovirus status with high sensitivity and specificity. Cytomegalovirus-associated TCR beta chains were listed, numbering 150 to 200.

CDR3 length: 16 residues. Germline V CDR1 and CDR2: SEHNR, FQNEAQ (reference sequence). The V end was cut by 2 bases, the J end by 6 bases, with 16 bases between. With respect to this clone: What it recognizes is unknown.

The clonotype comes from a woman in her twenties or thirties in good health and CMV-seronegative. The chain is built from TRBV7-9 and TRBJ2-2, with D possibly being TRBD2 (6 bases). The sequenced sample consisted of PBMCs. The CDR3 sequence is CASSLIAEPRSGELFF. DNA for the CDR3: TGTGCCAGCAGCTTAATAGCGGAGCCCCGCTCCGGGGAGCTGTTTTTT.